These T cell receptor beta chains were read from a single sample in a study of blood T cell repertoires in COVID-19. Libraries were prepared by immunoSEQ multiplex PCR; TCRdb keeps only in-frame clonotypes and omits some of them. The sample includes over 95,000 clones, approximately 81% of them seen just once. Sequencing input: peripheral blood. These receptors were collected from a man aged 40-50 years with acute or convalescent COVID-19. Both conserved end residues are part of each CDR3. A D gene is named only where the DNA matches it firmly. The size entry is marked missing in some rows and otherwise reads once, few, many or a size class.

d_gene	v_gene	abundance	len	j_gene	CDR3nt	CDR3aa
-	TRBV24-1	-	17	TRBJ1-2	TGTGCCACCAGTGATTCAACCGCATCCCAGGTTCACGGTGGCTACACCTTC	CATSDSTASQVHGGYTF
TRBD2	TRBV6-6	-	15	TRBJ2-6	TGTGCCAGCTTAGCGGGGGGACCTGGGGCCAACGTCCTGACTTTC	CASLAGGPGANVLTF
TRBD2	TRBV5-4	-	15	TRBJ2-3	TGTGCCAGCAGCTCGAAAGCGGGGGTGACAGATACGCAGTATTTT	CASSSKAGVTDTQYF
-	TRBV2	-	15	TRBJ2-3	TGTGCCAGCAGTGTCCGGCGGAGGAGCACAGATACGCAGTATTTT	CASSVRRRSTDTQYF
-	TRBV2	-	13	TRBJ1-5	TGTGCCAGCAGTGACGACAGAAATCAGCCCCAGCATTTT	CASSDDRNQPQHF
-	TRBV13	-	12	TRBJ2-3	TGTGCCAGCAGCCTAAGCACAGATACGCAGTATTTT	CASSLSTDTQYF
TRBD1	TRBV18	-	16	TRBJ2-3	TGTGCCAGCTCACCTTTGACAGGGTCCCTCACAGATACGCAGTATTTT	CASSPLTGSLTDTQYF
TRBD1	TRBV12-3/TRBV12-4	few	13	TRBJ1-1	TGTGCCAGCAGTTTGACGGACAGGGGGGAAGCTTTCTTT	CASSLTDRGEAFF
TRBD2	TRBV9	once	13	TRBJ2-2	TGTGCCAGCAAGACTAGCGGGACTGGGGAGCTGTTTTTT	CASKTSGTGELFF
TRBD2	TRBV5-4	-	18	TRBJ2-5	TGTGCCAGCAGCCCCGCCGGCGTAGCGGGGAGGGGTCAAGAGACCCAGTACTTC	CASSPAGVAGRGQETQYF
-	TRBV5-4	-	14	TRBJ1-6	TGTGCCAGCAGCCGTGAGGCGGGGATGACACCCCTCCACTTT	CASSREAGMTPLHF
TRBD2	TRBV24-1	-	15	TRBJ2-3	TGTGCCACCAGTAACAGCGGGGGGGAAACAGATACGCAGTATTTT	CATSNSGGETDTQYF
TRBD2	TRBV5-4	-	18	TRBJ2-2	TGTGCCAGCAGCCCCGGGGGGGGGAGGGGCCCCAACACCGGGGAGCTGTTTTTT	CASSPGGGRGPNTGELFF
-	TRBV7-2	-	16	TRBJ2-3	TGTGCCAGCACCAGAAGTAGGGAGTACGGCACAGATACGCAGTATTTT	CASTRSREYGTDTQYF
-	TRBV5-1	-	14	TRBJ2-2	TGCGCCAGCGGACTGGCCGCGAACACCGGGGAGCTGTTTTTT	CASGLAANTGELFF
-	TRBV24-1	-	16	TRBJ1-2	TGTGCCACCAGTGATCCCCTCCGACAGGCCATAGGGGGCTACACCTTC	CATSDPLRQAIGGYTF
-	TRBV5-1	-	15	TRBJ2-3	TGCGCCAGCAGCTTCCAGGCCTCTAGCACAGATACGCAGTATTTT	CASSFQASSTDTQYF
TRBD1	TRBV6-4	-	14	TRBJ1-1	TGTGCCAGCAGTGACCATTCCAGGGGGGCAGAAGCTTTCTTT	CASSDHSRGAEAFF
-	TRBV7-9	few	14	TRBJ1-1	TGTGCCAGCAGCTTACAGGGGATGAACACTGAAGCTTTCTTT	CASSLQGMNTEAFF
TRBD1	TRBV18	-	18	TRBJ2-3	TGTGCCAGCTCACCACTACCTTCCGGGACAGGGGGCATAGATACGCAGTATTTT	CASSPLPSGTGGIDTQYF
-	TRBV5-1	-	15	TRBJ2-7	TGCGCCAGCAGCGCGATAATAGGGGGGGCAGGCGAGCAGTACTTC	CASSAIIGGAGEQYF
-	TRBV29-1	once	11	TRBJ2-7	TGCAGCGTGGGGAGTACCTACGAGCAGTACTTC	CSVGSTYEQYF
-	TRBV10-3	-	14	TRBJ1-3	TGTGCCGGCAAGGACAGAGCTCCTGGAAACACCATATATTTT	CAGKDRAPGNTIYF
-	TRBV24-1	-	15	TRBJ2-3	TGTGCCACCAGTGACTCTTCGACAGGCACAGATACGCAGTATTTT	CATSDSSTGTDTQYF
TRBD1	TRBV3-1/TRBV3-2	-	15	TRBJ1-6	TGTGCCAGCAGCCAAGGGACAGGGGATAATTCACCCCTCCACTTT	CASSQGTGDNSPLHF
-	TRBV6-1	-	15	TRBJ2-1	TGTGCCAGCAGGGAAGAGGGGCGGCTCCCCAATGAGCAGTTCTTC	CASREEGRLPNEQFF
TRBD1	TRBV10-3	-	14	TRBJ2-4	TGTGCCATCAGCCTAGGGGGCGACTTGGACATTCAGTACTTC	CAISLGGDLDIQYF
TRBD1	TRBV7-2	many	14	TRBJ2-7	TGTGCCAGCAGCCGTCGGACAGGGAACTACGAGCAGTACTTC	CASSRRTGNYEQYF
TRBD1	TRBV5-6	-	15	TRBJ1-6	TGTGCCAGCAGCCCCACAGGGGCCTATAATTCACCCCTCCACTTT	CASSPTGAYNSPLHF
TRBD1	TRBV10-3	-	15	TRBJ1-5	TGTGCCATCAGTGGACAGGGTGGGAGCAATCAGCCCCAGCATTTT	CAISGQGGSNQPQHF
-	TRBV29-1	-	12	TRBJ2-1	TGCAGCGTTGAAAACGGGGGGCGTGAGCAGTTCTTC	CSVENGGREQFF
TRBD1	TRBV5-1	few	15	TRBJ2-1	TGCGCCAGCAGCTTGGAACAGGGGTCCTACAATGAGCAGTTCTTC	CASSLEQGSYNEQFF
-	TRBV4-1	once	17	TRBJ2-1	TGCGCCAGCAGCCAAGATCCGGCGGAATCTACCTACAATGAGCAGTTCTTC	CASSQDPAESTYNEQFF
-	TRBV7-9	-	18	TRBJ2-6	TGTGCCAGCTCTGGTATCCGAAGCCCTTCGACTGGGGCCAACGTCCTGACTTTC	CASSGIRSPSTGANVLTF
TRBD1	TRBV3-1/TRBV3-2	-	16	TRBJ2-3	TGTGCCAGCAGCCAAGAAAGGGACAGGGATGGGTTTACGCAGTATTTT	CASSQERDRDGFTQYF
-	TRBV7-6	-	16	TRBJ2-1	TGTGCCAGCAGCTTATATACTAGTGGTCCGTACAATGAGCAGTTCTTC	CASSLYTSGPYNEQFF
TRBD1	TRBV5-1	-	15	TRBJ2-5	TGCGCCAGCAGCTTGGCCGGGACAGGAGTTGAGACCCAGTACTTC	CASSLAGTGVETQYF
TRBD1	TRBV6-5	-	12	TRBJ1-5	TGTGCCACCTCGACAGGGGAACAGCCCCAGCATTTT	CATSTGEQPQHF
-	TRBV2	-	14	TRBJ1-5	TGTGCCAGCAGTGAAGCGATGTCTAGTCAGCCCCAGCATTTT	CASSEAMSSQPQHF
-	TRBV30	-	10	TRBJ2-3	TGTGCCTGGAAGGGGGATACGCAGTATTTT	CAWKGDTQYF
TRBD1	TRBV4-1	-	14	TRBJ2-7	TGCGCCAGCAGCCGAGAAATGACAGGGCGCGAGCAGTACTTC	CASSREMTGREQYF
TRBD1	TRBV29-1	-	16	TRBJ2-1	TGCAGCGTATCAAGTCTAGCTCAGGGGGACTACAATGAGCAGTTCTTC	CSVSSLAQGDYNEQFF
TRBD1	TRBV7-9	-	16	TRBJ2-7	TGTGCCAGCAGCTTAGCGCAAGGACAGGGAGTGTGGGAGCAGTACTTC	CASSLAQGQGVWEQYF
-	TRBV3-1/TRBV3-2	-	17	TRBJ2-2	TGTGCCAGCAGCCAAGGAAAACCAGCGGGTCACACCGGGGAGCTGTTTTTT	CASSQGKPAGHTGELFF
-	TRBV12-3/TRBV12-4	-	13	TRBJ1-2	TGTGCCAGCACCGCCCTGAGGAACTATGGCTACACCTTC	CASTALRNYGYTF
TRBD1	TRBV5-8	-	16	TRBJ1-2	TGTGCCAGCATAAAAGGCCGGACAGGGCTTTTCTATGGCTACACCTTC	CASIKGRTGLFYGYTF